This TCR beta chain appears in the sequencing data of a study of T cell responses to AZD1222 COVID-19 vaccine. Overall study context: Researchers grouped second doses given at about 4 or about 12 weeks into one pool.

The CDR3 runs to 18 residues. Between the trimmed V and J ends, which lost 1 base and 1 base, there was a span of 16 bases. The germline CDR1 and CDR2 sequences are MDHEN and SYDVKM. The data were produced by immunoSEQ multiplex PCR, yet TCRdb's version contains in-frame clones alone and is incomplete. The sample has some 120,000 clones; 84% are singletons. The source is an adult in good health. The chain carries TRBV28 and TRBJ1-4, with D unclear. Sequenced here: peripheral blood, sampled on day 0 of AZD1222 vaccination. The CDR3 region has the DNA TGTGCCAGCAGTTTATCCCTTCCAGCCAAGGGAACTAATGAAAAACTGTTTTTT. Its translation: CASSLSLPAKGTNEKLFF.